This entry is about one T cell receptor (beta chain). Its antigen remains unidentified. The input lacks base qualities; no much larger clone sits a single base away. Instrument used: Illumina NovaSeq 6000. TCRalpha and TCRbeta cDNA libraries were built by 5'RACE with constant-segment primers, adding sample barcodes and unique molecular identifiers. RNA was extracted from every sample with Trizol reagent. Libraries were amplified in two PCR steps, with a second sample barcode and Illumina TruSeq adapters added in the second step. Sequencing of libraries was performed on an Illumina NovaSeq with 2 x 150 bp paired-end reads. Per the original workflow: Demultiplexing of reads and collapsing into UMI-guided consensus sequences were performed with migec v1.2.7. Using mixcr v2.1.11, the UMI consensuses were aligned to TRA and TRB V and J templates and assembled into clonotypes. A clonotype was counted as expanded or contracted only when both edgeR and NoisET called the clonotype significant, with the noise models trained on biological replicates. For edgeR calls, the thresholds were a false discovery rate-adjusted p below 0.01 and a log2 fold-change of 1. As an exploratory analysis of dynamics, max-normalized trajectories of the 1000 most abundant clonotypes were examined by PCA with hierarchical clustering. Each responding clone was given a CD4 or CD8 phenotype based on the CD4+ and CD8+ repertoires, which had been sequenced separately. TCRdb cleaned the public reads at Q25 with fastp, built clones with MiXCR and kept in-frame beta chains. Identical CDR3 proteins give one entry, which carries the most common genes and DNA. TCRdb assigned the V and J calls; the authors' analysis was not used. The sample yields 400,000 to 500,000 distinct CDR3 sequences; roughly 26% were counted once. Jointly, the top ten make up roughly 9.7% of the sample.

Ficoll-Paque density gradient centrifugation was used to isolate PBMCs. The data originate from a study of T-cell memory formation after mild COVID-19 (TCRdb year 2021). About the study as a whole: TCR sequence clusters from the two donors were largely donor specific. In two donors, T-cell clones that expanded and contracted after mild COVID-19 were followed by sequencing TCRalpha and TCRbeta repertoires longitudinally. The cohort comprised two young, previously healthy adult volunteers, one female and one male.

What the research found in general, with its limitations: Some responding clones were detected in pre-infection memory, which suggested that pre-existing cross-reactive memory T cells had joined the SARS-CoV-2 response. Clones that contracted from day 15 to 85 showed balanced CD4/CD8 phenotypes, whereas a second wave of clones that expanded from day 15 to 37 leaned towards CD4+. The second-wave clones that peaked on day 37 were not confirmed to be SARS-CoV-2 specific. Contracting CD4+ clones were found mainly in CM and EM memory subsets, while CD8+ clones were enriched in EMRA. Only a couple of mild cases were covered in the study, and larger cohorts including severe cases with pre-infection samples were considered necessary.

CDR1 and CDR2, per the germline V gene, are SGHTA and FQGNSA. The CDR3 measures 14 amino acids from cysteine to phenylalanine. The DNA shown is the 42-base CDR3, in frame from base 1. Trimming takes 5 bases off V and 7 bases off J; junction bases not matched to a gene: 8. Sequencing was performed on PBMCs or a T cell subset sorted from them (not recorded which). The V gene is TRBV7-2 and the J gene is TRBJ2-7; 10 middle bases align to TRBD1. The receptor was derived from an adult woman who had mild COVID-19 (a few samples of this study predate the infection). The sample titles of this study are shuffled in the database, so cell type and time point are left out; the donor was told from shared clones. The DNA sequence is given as TGTGCCAGCAGCCACCGGGACAGGGGAGGAGAGCAGTACTTC. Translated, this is CASSHRDRGGEQYF.